This T cell receptor (beta chain) appears in the sequencing data of a study of OX40 agonist ivuxolimab in advanced cancers. Across the study: Dose-escalation patients' cancers were hepatocellular carcinoma, melanoma, renal cell or head and neck cancer. Patients achieving partial responses numbered three: one hepatocellular carcinoma case and two cutaneous melanoma cases. Study-wide points: Expanded clones were, on average, more numerous among CD8+ T cells than CD4+.

Points on this clone: Antigen unknown.

The table came from immunoSEQ multiplex PCR; TCRdb's copy has only in-frame clones and leaves some out. The sample yields approximately 44,000 clones, 86% seen once. This CDR3 is 19 amino acids long. The V segment lost 0 bases and the J segment 2 bases; nucleotides outside the gene matches: 14. CDR1 and CDR2 (germline): SGHAT, FQDESV (reference sequence). Sequencing was performed on CD4+ or CD8+ T cells sorted from blood, taken in a trial of the OX40 agonist ivuxolimab. The sequence was collected from an adult with an advanced solid tumor such as melanoma, head and neck, liver or kidney cancer. The rearrangement links TRBV11-1 to TRBJ2-5, with TRBD1 identical over 8 bases. The CDR3 here is CASSLAIYSGGAGQETQYF. CDR3 bases: TGTGCCAGCAGCTTAGCTATTTACTCAGGGGGCGCGGGTCAAGAGACCCAGTACTTC.